The present T cell receptor beta chain was sequenced within a study of blood T cell repertoires in COVID-19. Overall study context: Some COVID-19 samples were acute and others convalescent; all came from the United States, Italy and Spain. PBMCs, B-cell-depleted T cells, or T cells provided the cDNA or gDNA that made up the material.

This clone has only one observation. V was pared by 0 bases and J by 12 bases, with 12 bases between. Germline lookup yields CDR1 SGHTA and CDR2 FQGTGA. The CDR3 contains 14 residues. Measured with immunoSEQ multiplex PCR; TCRdb has only the in-frame clones, and not every one. The table records approximately 40,000 clones, 80% to 90% of them present only once. The specimen sequenced was peripheral blood. The gene calls are TRBV7-3 and TRBJ1-6; D unclear. This TCR came from a human donor in a cohort sampled during active COVID-19. The CDR3 bases are TGTGCCAGCAGCTTAACGGGCCGGGGAGGACCCCTCCACTTT. Its protein product is CASSLTGRGGPLHF.